The rows below give T cell receptor beta chains drawn from one sample of a study of human thymus T cells. TCRdb keeps only in-frame clones here, not all; method: immunoSEQ multiplex PCR. The sample lists about 78,000 clones, 96% occurring once. Sequencing used thymus tissue. The receptors derive from a boy younger than two with a congenital heart defect but otherwise immunologically healthy. Each CDR3 is given with its conserved first and last residue. D genes are given only for firm matches. Clone size appears in some rows only: once, few, many, or a class for an expanded clone.

abundance	j_gene	d_gene	v_gene	CDR3aa	CDR3nt
once	TRBJ1-4	NA	TRBV4-3	CASSLRDGVTNEKLFF	TGCGCCAGCAGCCTCAGGGACGGAGTAACTAATGAAAAACTGTTTTTT
NA	TRBJ1-6	TRBD1	TRBV5-4	CASSLILGSSPGQNNSPLHF	TGTGCCAGCAGCTTAATATTAGGTAGTTCGCCGGGACAGAATAATTCACCCCTCCACTTT
NA	TRBJ2-1	TRBD2	TRBV7-6	CASSLAAGLSHNEQFF	TGTGCCAGCAGCTTAGCGGCGGGACTATCACACAATGAGCAGTTCTTC
NA	TRBJ2-7	NA	TRBV18	CASSPHRDLAYEQYF	TGTGCCAGCTCACCGCACAGGGACCTTGCCTACGAGCAGTACTTC
NA	TRBJ1-5	TRBD1	TRBV5-8	CASSKADRGRRHQPQHF	TGTGCCAGCAGCAAAGCGGACAGGGGGCGACGTCATCAGCCCCAGCATTTT
NA	TRBJ2-3	TRBD2	TRBV28	CASSALTSSEDTDTQYF	TGTGCCAGCAGTGCCCTGACTAGCAGTGAGGACACAGATACGCAGTATTTT
NA	TRBJ2-3	TRBD2	TRBV6-5	CASMEAGGPTDTQYF	TGTGCCAGTATGGAGGCGGGAGGCCCCACAGATACGCAGTATTTT
NA	TRBJ2-7	NA	TRBV7-9	CASSLVGVSEQYF	TGTGCCAGCAGCTTAGTAGGAGTGAGCGAGCAGTACTTC
NA	TRBJ1-2	NA	TRBV4-3	CASSHITVPRGGGYTF	TGCGCCAGCAGCCACATTACAGTACCCCGGGGTGGCGGCTACACCTTC
few	TRBJ2-7	NA	TRBV18	CASSGLGEQYF	TGTGCCAGCTCAGGCTTGGGGGAGCAGTACTTC
NA	TRBJ1-3	NA	TRBV28	CASSYRKGGTGNTIYF	TGTGCCAGCAGTTACCGAAAGGGGGGCACTGGAAACACCATATATTTT
NA	TRBJ2-5	TRBD1	TRBV13	CASSLADRGEETQYF	TGTGCCAGCAGCTTAGCCGACAGGGGAGAAGAGACCCAGTACTTC
once	TRBJ2-5	NA	TRBV7-9	CASSLAGARGQETQYF	TGTGCCAGCAGCTTAGCGGGGGCCCGGGGGCAAGAGACCCAGTACTTC
NA	TRBJ2-1	TRBD1	TRBV28	CASRQNRGPYNEQFF	TGTGCCAGCAGGCAAAACAGGGGACCCTACAATGAGCAGTTCTTC
NA	TRBJ2-1	TRBD2	TRBV14	CASSPLVGGPYNEQFF	TGTGCCAGCAGCCCCCTCGTGGGAGGGCCGTACAATGAGCAGTTCTTC
NA	TRBJ1-1	TRBD1	TRBV5-1	CASASTGKNTEAFF	TGCGCCAGCGCTTCGACAGGGAAGAACACTGAAGCTTTCTTT
NA	TRBJ2-2	TRBD2	TRBV2	CASKNSGGPPGTGELFF	TGTGCCAGCAAGAACAGCGGGGGGCCACCGGGCACCGGGGAGCTGTTTTTT
NA	TRBJ1-5	NA	TRBV7-6	CASSLGGKGNQPQHF	TGTGCCAGCAGCTTAGGAGGAAAGGGCAATCAGCCCCAGCATTTT
NA	TRBJ2-1	TRBD2	TRBV5-6	CASSSVPLAGGSSYNEQFF	TGTGCCAGCAGCTCCGTTCCACTAGCGGGGGGGAGCTCCTACAATGAGCAGTTCTTC
NA	TRBJ2-1	TRBD2	TRBV28	CASSPLAGVSRSSHNEQFF	TGTGCCAGCAGTCCTCTAGCGGGAGTAAGTCGTTCCTCACACAATGAGCAGTTCTTC
once	TRBJ1-2	NA	TRBV15	CATSRVWAGEGYGYTF	TGTGCCACCAGCAGAGTATGGGCAGGGGAAGGCTATGGCTACACCTTC
NA	TRBJ1-1	NA	TRBV12-5	CASGLGGLNTEAFF	TGTGCTAGTGGTTTGGGGGGATTGAACACTGAAGCTTTCTTT
NA	TRBJ1-1	TRBD1	TRBV6-6	CASSYGTGEPTEAFF	TGTGCCAGCAGTTACGGGACAGGGGAGCCCACTGAAGCTTTCTTT
NA	TRBJ1-6	NA	TRBV5-6	CASSLDGEASSYNSPLHF	TGTGCCAGCAGCTTGGATGGGGAGGCGAGCTCCTATAATTCACCCCTCCACTTT
NA	TRBJ2-4	NA	TRBV5-6	CASTSSEGLLAKNIQYF	TGTGCCAGCACATCGTCAGAGGGCCTACTAGCCAAAAACATTCAGTACTTC
once	TRBJ2-7	TRBD2	TRBV19	CASSIESSVGGPAYEQYF	TGTGCCAGTAGTATAGAATCTTCTGTGGGAGGGCCCGCCTACGAGCAGTACTTC
NA	TRBJ2-2	TRBD2	TRBV7-2	CASSLGRTSLGGNTGELFF	TGTGCCAGCAGCTTAGGGAGGACTAGCCTTGGTGGGAACACCGGGGAGCTGTTTTTT
NA	TRBJ2-1	TRBD2	TRBV28	CASSLRVPGLAGVNEQFF	TGTGCCAGCAGTTTAAGGGTACCGGGACTAGCGGGAGTTAATGAGCAGTTCTTC
NA	TRBJ2-2	NA	TRBV27	CASSLKSGKLTHTNTGELFF	TGTGCCAGCAGTCTAAAGAGCGGCAAACTCACTCATACGAACACCGGGGAGCTGTTTTTT
NA	TRBJ2-7	NA	TRBV6-1	CASSLTKLGNEQYF	TGTGCCAGCAGCCTCACCAAACTAGGGAACGAGCAGTACTTC
NA	TRBJ2-3	TRBD2	TRBV7-9	CASSFFSGGALLDTQYF	TGTGCCAGCAGCTTCTTTAGCGGGGGGGCTTTGTTAGATACGCAGTATTTT
once	TRBJ2-7	NA	TRBV6-1	CASSEKWSVGGAVGHGIYEQYF	TGTGCCAGCAGTGAAAAGTGGAGCGTGGGGGGGGCAGTTGGCCATGGGATCTACGAGCAGTACTTC
NA	TRBJ1-2	NA	TRBV7-2	CASSCLRATNYGYTF	TGTGCCAGCAGCTGCCTCCGGGCCACTAACTATGGCTACACCTTC
NA	TRBJ1-1	NA	TRBV12-5	CASGLPRGVTEAFF	TGTGCTAGTGGTTTGCCCAGAGGGGTGACTGAAGCTTTCTTT
few	TRBJ1-5	NA	TRBV6-5	CASSRRGAWQPQHF	TGTGCCAGCAGCCGGCGGGGGGCCTGGCAGCCCCAGCATTTT
NA	TRBJ1-2	TRBD1	TRBV19	CASSIGWDRANYGYTF	TGTGCCAGTAGTATAGGTTGGGACAGGGCGAACTATGGCTACACCTTC
NA	TRBJ2-1	TRBD2	TRBV2	CASSGRTSGSYNEQFF	TGTGCCAGCAGTGGGAGGACTAGCGGTTCCTACAATGAGCAGTTCTTC
NA	TRBJ2-7	TRBD1	TRBV27	CASSLSRGGQGYYEQYF	TGTGCCAGCAGTTTATCGAGGGGGGGACAGGGCTACTACGAGCAGTACTTC
NA	TRBJ2-7	TRBD1	TRBV6-1	CASTNDRDRPYEQYF	TGTGCCAGCACTAATGATCGGGACAGGCCCTACGAGCAGTACTTC
NA	TRBJ2-5	NA	TRBV7-7	CASSFSGVLQETQYF	TGTGCCAGCAGCTTCAGCGGCGTGCTCCAAGAGACCCAGTACTTC
NA	TRBJ1-2	TRBD1	TRBV5-4	CASSPRDRDVFNYGYTF	TGTGCCAGCAGCCCCCGGGACAGGGACGTTTTTAACTATGGCTACACCTTC
NA	TRBJ2-1	NA	TRBV7-9	CASSLWGLLTQGGNEQFF	TGTGCCAGCAGCTTATGGGGACTCCTCACTCAGGGGGGCAATGAGCAGTTCTTC
NA	TRBJ2-5	NA	TRBV4-3	CASSQDESVQETQYF	TGCGCCAGCAGCCAAGACGAGTCGGTGCAAGAGACCCAGTACTTC
NA	TRBJ2-2	TRBD1	TRBV27	CASSPRPGTGGVSVTGELFF	TGTGCCAGCAGTCCCCGTCCCGGGACAGGGGGCGTCTCGGTGACCGGGGAGCTGTTTTTT
NA	TRBJ1-2	NA	TRBV6-5	CASSSGTGSDENTF	TGTGCCAGCAGTTCAGGGACGGGTTCGGATGAGAACACCTTC
NA	TRBJ1-3	NA	TRBV27	CASSPRGSGHYSVFPGNTIYF	TGTGCCAGCAGTCCGCGGGGTTCGGGACACTACTCCGTGTTTCCTGGAAACACCATATATTTT
NA	TRBJ1-5	TRBD1	TRBV6-1	CASSGNSDRARRQPQHF	TGTGCCAGCAGTGGTAATTCCGACAGGGCGAGGCGTCAGCCCCAGCATTTT
NA	TRBJ2-7	TRBD2	TRBV15	CATSRLHTRGRLAGGSSGEQYF	TGTGCCACCAGCAGACTCCACACCAGGGGGCGACTAGCGGGAGGCAGTTCGGGCGAGCAGTACTTC
NA	TRBJ1-5	TRBD1	TRBV6-5	CASSPGQGGRQPQHF	TGTGCCAGCAGCCCCGGACAGGGCGGGCGTCAGCCCCAGCATTTT